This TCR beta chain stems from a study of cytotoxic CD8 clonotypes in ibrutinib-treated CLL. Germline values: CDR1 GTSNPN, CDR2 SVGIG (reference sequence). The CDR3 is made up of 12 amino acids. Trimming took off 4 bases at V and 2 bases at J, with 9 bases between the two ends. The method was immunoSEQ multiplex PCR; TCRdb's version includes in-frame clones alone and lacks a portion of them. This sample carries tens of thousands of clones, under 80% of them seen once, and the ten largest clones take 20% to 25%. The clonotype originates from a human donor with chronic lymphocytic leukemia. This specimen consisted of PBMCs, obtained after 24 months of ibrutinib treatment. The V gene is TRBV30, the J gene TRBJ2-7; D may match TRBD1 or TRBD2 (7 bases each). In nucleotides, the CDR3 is TGTGCCTGGACAGGGGGGGCCTACGAGCAGTACTTC. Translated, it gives CAWTGGAYEQYF.